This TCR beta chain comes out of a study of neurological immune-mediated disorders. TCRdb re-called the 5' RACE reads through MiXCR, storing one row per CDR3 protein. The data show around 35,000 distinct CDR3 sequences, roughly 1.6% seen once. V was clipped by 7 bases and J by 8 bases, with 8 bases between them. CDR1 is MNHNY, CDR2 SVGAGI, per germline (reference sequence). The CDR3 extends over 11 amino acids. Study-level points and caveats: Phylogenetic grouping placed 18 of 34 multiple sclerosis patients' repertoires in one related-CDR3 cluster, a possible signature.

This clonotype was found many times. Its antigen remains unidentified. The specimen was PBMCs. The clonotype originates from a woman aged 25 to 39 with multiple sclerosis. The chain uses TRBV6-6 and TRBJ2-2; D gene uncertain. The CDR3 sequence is CASILGGELFF. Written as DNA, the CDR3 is TGTGCCAGCATCCTAGGAGGGGAGCTGTTTTTT.